This is a list of T cell receptor beta chains from one sample in a study of T cell repertoires in cytomegalovirus infection. No antigen has been identified for these receptors. TCRdb reprocessed the reads with MiXCR, giving one entry per CDR3 protein. The repertoire holds about 830,000 distinct CDR3 sequences, with over 25% as singletons. This specimen consisted of cultured CD8+ T cells from PBMCs, obtained from culture after CMV antigen stimulation. The receptor set was obtained from a human donor in good health (CMV status not recorded). Some clones in this sample may be carry-over from other donors' samples. Both conserved end residues are part of each CDR3. D genes are given only for firm matches. Expanded clones get a size class; other rows say once, few or many, or leave the size out.

>TRBV4-1|-|-|TRBJ2-7
TGCGCCAGCAGCCAAGAGACGGAATTCTACGAGCAGTACTTC
CASSQETEFYEQYF
>TRBV7-2|-|-|TRBJ1-1
TGTGCCAGCCGGCTCCAGGGGCAGGGGAACACTGAAGCTTTCTTT
CASRLQGQGNTEAFF
>TRBV6-5|many|-|TRBJ2-5
TGTGCCAGCAGTAAGGCTAGGGAGACCCAGTACTTC
CASSKARETQYF
>TRBV7-9|few|TRBD2|TRBJ2-7
TGTGCCAGCACCACCGGGACTAGCGGGGGCAGCTCCTACGAGCAGTACTTC
CASTTGTSGGSSYEQYF
>TRBV11-2|few|-|TRBJ2-2
TGTGCCAGCAGCTTAGGCAGAAGGTCCGCGAACACCGGGGAGCTGTTTTTT
CASSLGRRSANTGELFF
>TRBV20-1|few|-|TRBJ1-5
TGCAGTGCTAGAGAGGTAGGGCAGGGAATCAATCAGCCCCAGCATTTT
CSAREVGQGINQPQHF
>TRBV12-3/TRBV12-4|-|TRBD2|TRBJ2-1
TGTGCCAGCAGTTTCGGCGCCCGGGAGGTAGGGTACAATGAGCAGTTCTTC
CASSFGAREVGYNEQFF
>TRBV7-9|many|-|TRBJ1-2
TGTGCCAGCGAGGGGGACACATATATACATGGCTACACCTTC
CASEGDTYIHGYTF
>TRBV9|few|TRBD1|TRBJ2-1
TGTGCCAGCAGCGTTACCCCGGGACAGAGCTCCTACAATGAGCAGTTCTTC
CASSVTPGQSSYNEQFF
>TRBV7-9|-|TRBD1|TRBJ1-1
TGTGCCAGCAGTCAACCGGACAGGGCGGTTGAAGCTTTCTTT
CASSQPDRAVEAFF
>TRBV15|-|-|TRBJ2-1
TGTGCCACCTCCATGTGGAATGAGCAGTTCTTC
CATSMWNEQFF
>TRBV7-6|-|-|TRBJ2-1
TGTGCCAGCAGCCGCTTAAACAATGAGCAGTTCTTC
CASSRLNNEQFF
>TRBV28|few|-|TRBJ2-1
TGTGCCAGCAGGTGGGGGACGCCCAGCAGTGAGCAGTTCTTC
CASRWGTPSSEQFF
>TRBV27|many|-|TRBJ2-7
TGTGCCAGCAGTCTTACAGAGAACTACGAGCAGTACTTC
CASSLTENYEQYF
>TRBV19|few|-|TRBJ2-1
TGTGCCAGTAGCTTCCTCCCTAGTAATGAGCAGTTCTTC
CASSFLPSNEQFF
>TRBV2|-|-|TRBJ1-2
TGTGCCAGCAGTGCGGGGGGGGCAGGGCCTGACTATGGCTACACCTTC
CASSAGGAGPDYGYTF
>TRBV27|few|-|TRBJ2-6
TGTGCCAGCAGTTTATCATCCCCCGGGGGTGCCCCGTACTCTGGGGCCAACGTCCTGACTTTC
CASSLSSPGGAPYSGANVLTF
>TRBV2|-|-|TRBJ2-7
TGTGCCAACAGTGAGGACAGTACAAAATCGTACGAGCAGTACTTC
CANSEDSTKSYEQYF
>TRBV7-9|-|-|TRBJ2-1
TGTGCCAGCAGCGGAACTCGAGGTAGCTCCTACAATGAGCAGTTCTTC
CASSGTRGSSYNEQFF
>TRBV20-1|-|-|TRBJ1-3
TGCAGTGCCAGAGACCAGGGGAGTGGAAACACCATATATTTT
CSARDQGSGNTIYF
>TRBV19|-|-|TRBJ2-7
TGTGCCAGTAGTATAGCGGAAAGAAACGAGCAGTACTTC
CASSIAERNEQYF
>TRBV6-1|-|-|TRBJ1-1
TGTGCCAGCAGGGATATGGACACTGAAGCTTTCTTT
CASRDMDTEAFF
>TRBV29-1|-|-|TRBJ1-4
TGCAGCGGTGACAGGCGCCTCTCAACTAATGAAAAACTGTTTTTT
CSGDRRLSTNEKLFF
>TRBV5-4|few|-|TRBJ1-2
TGTGCCAGCAGCTTGGGCGACAGCTTATACACCTTC
CASSLGDSLYTF
>TRBV7-6|many|TRBD2|TRBJ2-1
TGTGCCAGCAGCTTATATAGCGGGAACGACAATGAGCAGTTCTTC
CASSLYSGNDNEQFF
>TRBV25-1|-|-|TRBJ2-3
TGTGCCAGCAGTGATCTCAGCAGAGATACGCAGTATTTT
CASSDLSRDTQYF
>TRBV7-6|many|-|TRBJ2-1
TGTGCCAGCAGCTTCCAGGAGACCCTCAATGAGCAGTTCTTC
CASSFQETLNEQFF
>TRBV7-3|-|-|TRBJ1-3
TGTGCCAGCAACTTAAATCCGCTCTCTGGAAACACCATATATTTT
CASNLNPLSGNTIYF
>TRBV7-2|many|-|TRBJ2-1
TGTGCCAGCAGCGCCGCCCTAATGAACAATGAGCAGTTCTTC
CASSAALMNNEQFF
>TRBV7-6|-|TRBD2|TRBJ2-7
TGTGCCACCCCGAAAGCAGCGGGGAGCTACGATCAGTACTTC
CATPKAAGSYDQYF
>TRBV4-1|-|-|TRBJ1-2
TGCGCCAGCAGCTTTGGGACTGTGAGCGGCTACACCTTC
CASSFGTVSGYTF